The T cell receptor beta chain described here comes from a study of siplizumab effects on memory and regulatory T cells. V was cut by 2 bases and J by 6 bases, with 16 bases left in between. Germline V CDR1 and CDR2: SQVTM, ANQGSEA. The CDR3 extends over 14 amino acids. Broader study findings: In unstimulated cells, naive T cells appeared more diverse than memory T cells and seemed major alloresponse contributors. Naive or memory phenotype was unassignable for roughly 80-96% of proliferating CD4+ or CD8+ clones. Alloreactive sequences whose origin lay in unstimulated CD4+ memory cells were significantly reduced by siplizumab.

Per sample, the assay covered approximately 94,000 TCR templates. The method was immunoSEQ multiplex PCR; TCRdb's version includes in-frame clones alone and lacks a portion of them. The sample carries about 75,000 clones, about 92% recorded once. Turning to this clone: Its antigen is as yet unknown.

The sequence derives from a human donor in good health. Input material: CD8+ T cells sorted from blood. The gene calls are TRBV29-1 and TRBJ1-1; D may be TRBD1 (6 bases). The DNA of the CDR3 is TGCAGCGTTGAACCGGGACACGGAGCGCCTGAAGCTTTCTTT. Translation: CSVEPGHGAPEAFF.